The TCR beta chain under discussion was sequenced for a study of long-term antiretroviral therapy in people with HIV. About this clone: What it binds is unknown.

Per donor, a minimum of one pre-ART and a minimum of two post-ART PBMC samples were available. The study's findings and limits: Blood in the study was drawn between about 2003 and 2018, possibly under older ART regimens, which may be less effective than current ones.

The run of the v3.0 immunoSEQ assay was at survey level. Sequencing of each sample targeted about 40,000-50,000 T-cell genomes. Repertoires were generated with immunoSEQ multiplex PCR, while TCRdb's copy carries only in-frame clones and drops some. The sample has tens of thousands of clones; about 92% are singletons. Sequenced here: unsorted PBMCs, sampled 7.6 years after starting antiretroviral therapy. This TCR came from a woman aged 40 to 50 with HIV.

The CDR3 nucleotides read TGTGCCAGCAGTTACTCGACGCAGGCCGGGGAGCTGTTTTTT. This codes for CASSYSTQAGELFF. The chain has TRBV6-5 and TRBJ2-2; D gene ambiguous. CDR1 MNHEY and CDR2 SVGAGI come from the germline V gene. This CDR3 contains 14 residues. V lost 0 bases to trimming and J lost 6 bases, with 8 bases between them.